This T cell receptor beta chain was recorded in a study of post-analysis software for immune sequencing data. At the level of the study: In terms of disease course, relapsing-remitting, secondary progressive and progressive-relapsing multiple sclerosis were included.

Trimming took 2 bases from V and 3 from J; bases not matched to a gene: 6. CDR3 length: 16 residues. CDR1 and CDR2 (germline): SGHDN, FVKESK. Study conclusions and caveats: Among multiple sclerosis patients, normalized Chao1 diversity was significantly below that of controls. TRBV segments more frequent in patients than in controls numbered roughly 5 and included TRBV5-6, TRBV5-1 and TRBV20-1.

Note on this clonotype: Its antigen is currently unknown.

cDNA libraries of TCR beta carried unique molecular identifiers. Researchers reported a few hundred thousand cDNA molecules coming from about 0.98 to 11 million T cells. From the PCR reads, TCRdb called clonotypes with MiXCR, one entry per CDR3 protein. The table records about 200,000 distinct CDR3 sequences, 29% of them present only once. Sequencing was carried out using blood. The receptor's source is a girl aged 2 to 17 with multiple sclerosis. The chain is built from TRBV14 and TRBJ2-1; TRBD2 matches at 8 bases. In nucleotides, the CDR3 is TGTGCCAGCAGCCAAATAAGCGGGAGTGACTACAATGAGCAGTTCTTC. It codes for CASSQISGSDYNEQFF.